These 25 T cell receptor beta chains were all obtained from the same sample, sequenced in a study of T-cell memory formation after mild COVID-19. TCRdb re-called the 5' RACE reads with MiXCR, one entry per CDR3 protein. The sample contains approximately 34,000 distinct CDR3 sequences, around 8% of which appear only once. Material for sequencing was PBMCs or a T cell subset sorted from them (not recorded which). The receptors come from a man in his late teens or twenties who had mild COVID-19 (a few samples of this study predate the infection). Cell type and time point are not known.

This clonotype was counted at least ten times. The chain combines TRBV4-3 with TRBJ1-2, with D unresolved. The CDR3 runs to 18 residues. Germline loops: CDR1 LGHNA, CDR2 YSLEER. Trimming cost V 1 base and J 3 bases, with 21 bases left between them. The CDR3 nucleotides are TGCGCCAGCAGCCAAGGACGAGGGCAGGCGCTCAATTACTATGGCTACACCTTC. Translating it yields CASSQGRGQALNYYGYTF.

This clonotype came up many times. J is TRBJ2-7 and V is TRBV5-1, with TRBD1 identical over 10 bases. Trimming at V came to 4 bases and at J to 4 bases, leaving 11 bases not matched to a gene. Germline V gives CDR1 SGHRS, CDR2 YFSETQ. The CDR3 totals 16 residues. The CDR3 bases are TGCGCCAGCAGCCGAGAGCCGGGACAGGGGCTGTACGAGCAGTACTTC. It is translated as CASSREPGQGLYEQYF. Full variable domain (remainder filled in from reference TRBV5-1 and TRBJ2-7): KAGVTQTPRYLIKTRGQQVTLSCSPISGHRSVSWYQQTPGQGLQFLFEYFSETQRNKGNFPGRFSGRQFSNSRSEMNVSTLELGDSALYLCASSREPGQGLYEQYFGPGTRLTVT.

Ten or more counts support this clonotype. The gene calls are TRBV3-1 and TRBJ2-5; D not resolved. The V gene's germline CDR1 is LGHDT and CDR2 YNNKEL (reference sequence). The V gene lost 4 bases and the J gene lost 2 bases, with 17 bases spanning the gap. There are 16 residues in the CDR3. The CDR3: CASSPHPIKWQETQYF. Written as DNA, the CDR3 is TGTGCCAGCAGCCCTCATCCCATTAAGTGGCAAGAGACCCAGTACTTC.

This clonotype was counted at least ten times. The J gene is TRBJ1-4, the V gene TRBV6-2 or TRBV6-3; perhaps TRBD1 as D (5 bases). The CDR3 runs 18 residues. The germline gives CDR1 MNHEY, CDR2 SVGEGT. V lost 2 bases and J lost 0, with 16 bases in between. In nucleotides, the CDR3 is TGTGCCAGCAGTTACGCCTTCGGAGAGACAGCAACTAATGAAAAACTGTTTTTT. Translation gives CASSYAFGETATNEKLFF.

This clonotype was seen at least ten times. This rearrangement joins TRBV10-3 to TRBJ2-3, with TRBD1 matching 7 bases. The CDR3 totals 15 residues. Germline V gene data show CDR1 as ENHRY and CDR2 as SYGVKD. V lost 5 bases and J lost 0; bases outside the gene matches: 5. CDR3 loop: CAISTGQTSTDTQYF. Here the CDR3 DNA reads TGTGCCATCAGTACGGGACAGACTAGCACAGATACGCAGTATTTT.

This clonotype appeared many times. The rearrangement uses TRBV5-4 and TRBJ2-5; 7 bases fit TRBD1. CDR1 SGHNT and CDR2 YYREEE come from the germline V gene (reference sequence). Trimming at V came to 5 bases and at J to 2 bases, leaving 6 bases not matched to a gene. The CDR3 contains 14 residues. The CDR3 DNA sequence: TGTGCCAGCAGTCCTCGGACAGGACAAGAGACCCAGTACTTC. As protein: CASSPRTGQETQYF. Based on the CDR3 plus reference TRBV5-4 and TRBJ2-5, the full variable domain is ETGVTQSPTHLIKTRGQQVTLRCSSQSGHNTVSWYQQALGQGPQFIFQYYREEENGRGNFPPRFSGLQFPNYSSELNVNALELDDSALYLCASSPRTGQETQYFGPGTRLLVL.

This clonotype came up many times. This chain links TRBV20-1 with TRBJ2-7, with TRBD1 matching over 7 bases. In germline, CDR1 is DFQATT, CDR2 SNEGSKA (reference sequence). V lost 2 bases and J lost 7; bases outside the gene matches: 11. This CDR3 is 14 amino acids long. The CDR3, as DNA: TGCAGTGCTAGAACGGACCACAGGGGTGAGGAGCAGTACGTC. Protein: CSARTDHRGEEQYV.

This clonotype was counted a few times. The V gene is TRBV7-3, the J gene TRBJ2-3; maybe TRBD1 (6 bases). Trimming shortened V by 1 base and J by 3 bases, and 8 bases separated the two germline ends. In germline, CDR1 is SGHTA, CDR2 FQGTGA. The CDR3 contains 14 residues. CDR3 bases: TGTGCCAGCAGCTTAAACGGACAGACAGATACGCAGTATTTT. It codes for CASSLNGQTDTQYF.

This clonotype was counted ten times or more. V is TRBV12-3 or TRBV12-4 and J is TRBJ2-5; tentative D call: TRBD1 (5 bases). The length of the CDR3 is 13 residues. V gave up 3 bases and J gave up 7 bases, with 12 bases separating them. In DNA, the CDR3 is TGTGCCAGCAGTTTGGGGCTGAAGGGGACCCAGTACTTC. This translates into CASSLGLKGTQYF.

This clonotype was seen repeatedly, ten times or more. The J gene is TRBJ1-5, the V gene TRBV5-1, with D possibly TRBD1 on 5 matching bases. Looked up from germline, CDR1 is SGHRS and CDR2 is YFSETQ. Trimming took 0 bases from V and 3 from J, leaving 10 bases between them. The CDR3 contains 15 residues. In nucleotides, the CDR3 is TGCGCCAGCAGCTTGGACGGGGGAGACAATCAGCCCCAGCATTTT. Translation gives CASSLDGGDNQPQHF.

Ten or more counts support this clonotype. Here the CDR3 DNA reads TGTGCCAGCAGCCCCCGTTATTCCTTGGAGCAGTACTTC. Protein sequence: CASSPRYSLEQYF. The chain uses TRBV6-5 and TRBJ2-7; D call uncertain. The V and J ends lost 6 bases and 7 bases respectively, with 16 bases between them. Germline V gene data show CDR1 as MNHEY and CDR2 as SVGAGI. The length of the CDR3 is 13 residues.

The chain combines TRBV2 with TRBJ2-3, with 10 bases matching TRBD2. The CDR3 covers 15 residues. Germline assignment: CDR1 SNHLY and CDR2 FYNNEI. The V and J ends lost 2 bases and 4 bases, in that order; junction bases with no gene match: 3. This CDR3 is CASSEILAGADTQYF. DNA of the CDR3: TGTGCCAGCAGTGAAATTCTAGCGGGGGCAGATACGCAGTATTTT.

This clonotype occurred many times. The chain carries TRBV15 and TRBJ2-5; 7 bases agree with TRBD2. The length of the CDR3 is 16 residues. J was trimmed by 4 bases and V by 0 bases; bases with no gene match: 8. The germline gives CDR1 LNHNV, CDR2 YYDKDF (reference sequence). The chain's CDR3 is CATSRDRQRGLETQYF. The CDR3 nucleotides read TGTGCCACCAGCAGAGATAGGCAGCGGGGACTAGAGACCCAGTACTTC. Variable domain in full (rest from reference TRBV15 and TRBJ2-5): DAMVIQNPRYQVTQFGKPVTLSCSQTLNHNVMYWYQQKSSQAPKLLFHYYDKDFNNEADTPDNFQSRRPNTSFCFLDIRSPGLGDTAMYLCATSRDRQRGLETQYFGPGTRLLVL.

V is TRBV5-4 and J is TRBJ2-1; a possible D gene is TRBD1 (5 bases). V was trimmed by 0 bases and J by 4 bases, leaving 14 bases between them. CDR1 is SGHNT and CDR2 is YYREEE in the germline V gene (reference sequence). CDR3 length equals 16 residues. CDR3 in DNA: TGTGCCAGCAGCTTGGGTGCGGCAGGGAAATACAATGAGCAGTTCTTC. Translation: CASSLGAAGKYNEQFF.

This clonotype was seen repeatedly, ten times or more. The chain uses TRBV11-1 and TRBJ2-5, with 13 bases lining up with TRBD2. From germline, CDR1 is SGHAT and CDR2 FQDESV (reference sequence). With 5 bases clipped from V and 2 bases from J, the junction kept 8 bases outside the gene matches. CDR3 size: 17 residues. CDR3 loop: CASSRGLAGAAQETQYF. As DNA, the CDR3 is TGTGCCAGCAGCAGAGGACTAGCGGGGGCCGCTCAAGAGACCCAGTACTTC.

At least ten counts were recorded for this clonotype. The chain recombines TRBV12-3 or TRBV12-4 with TRBJ2-2, with no clear D. Trimming cost V 3 bases and J 0 bases, with 11 bases left between them. There are 16 residues in the CDR3. The CDR3 here is CASSFYSGSNTGELFF. The CDR3 nucleotides read TGTGCCAGCAGTTTTTATAGTGGGTCGAACACCGGGGAGCTGTTTTTT.

The table lists this clonotype with many counts. The chain combines TRBV2 with TRBJ1-1; unclear D gene. The CDR3 loop spans 13 amino acids. Germline V gives CDR1 SNHLY, CDR2 FYNNEI. V lost 2 bases to trimming and J lost 3 bases, with 7 bases between them. This CDR3 is CASSELEDTEAFF. DNA of the CDR3: TGTGCCAGCAGTGAACTGGAGGACACTGAAGCTTTCTTT. The whole variable domain, remainder taken from reference TRBV2 and TRBJ1-1, is EPEVTQTPSHQVTQMGQEVILRCVPISNHLYFYWYRQILGQKVEFLVSFYNNEISEKSEIFDDQFSVERPDGSNFTLKIRSTKLEDSAMYFCASSELEDTEAFFGQGTRLTVV.

This clonotype has at least ten counts. The rearrangement joins TRBV12-3 or TRBV12-4 to TRBJ2-2; D call uncertain. The CDR3 is made up of 14 amino acids. The V end lost 3 bases, the J end lost 4 bases, and 9 bases lay between the germline ends. DNA for the CDR3: TGTGCCAGCAGTTTGGGTGGTAGCACCGGGGAGCTGTTTTTT. Its translation: CASSLGGSTGELFF.

This clonotype has a count of ten or more. This chain links TRBV5-5 with TRBJ2-5; D might be TRBD1 (5 bases). Germline values: CDR1 SGHKS, CDR2 YYEKEE (reference sequence). The CDR3 totals 15 residues. Deletions cut 2 bases from V and 4 bases from J, with 15 bases between. CDR3 region: CASSFSRADRETQYF. The CDR3 DNA follows: TGTGCCAGCAGCTTCTCCAGGGCTGACCGAGAGACCCAGTACTTC.

This clonotype was detected ten times or more. V usage is TRBV11-2 and J usage is TRBJ2-7; a possible D gene is TRBD1 (6 bases). The CDR3 runs to 14 residues. Germline V CDR1 and CDR2: SGHAT, FQNNGV. The V gene lost 5 bases and the J gene lost 3 bases, with 14 bases spanning the gap. Here the CDR3 reads CASSHSTGDYEQYF. CDR3 bases: TGTGCCAGCAGCCATTCGACAGGCGACTACGAGCAGTACTTC.

The genes are TRBV4-1 and TRBJ1-1; possibly TRBD1 for D (6 bases). CDR1 MGHRA and CDR2 YSYEKL come from the germline V gene. Trimming stripped 3 bases from V and 0 bases from J, with 8 bases between. CDR3 length: 14 residues. This CDR3 reads CASSQGALNTEAFF. The CDR3 nucleotides read TGCGCCAGCAGCCAGGGGGCCCTGAACACTGAAGCTTTCTTT.

The rearrangement joins TRBV29-1 to TRBJ2-1; 13 nucleotides line up with TRBD2. The CDR3 loop spans 13 amino acids. Germline-derived CDR1 and CDR2 are SQVTM and ANQGSEA. V trimming: 7 bases; J trimming: 6 bases; junction bases outside the gene matches: 3. CDR3 in DNA: TGCAGCGCCGGGACTAGCGGGGTCAATGAGCAGTTCTTC. Amino acids: CSAGTSGVNEQFF.

This clonotype was detected ten times or more. The rearrangement links TRBV7-2 to TRBJ1-6; no clear D gene. CDR3 length: 13 amino acids. The V gene's germline CDR1 is SGHTA and CDR2 FQGNSA. V lost 5 bases, J lost 10 bases, and 12 bases lay in between. CDR3 nucleotide sequence: TGTGCCAGCAGCCCCGGTTGGGGATCACCCCTCCACTTT. Protein sequence: CASSPGWGSPLHF.

This clonotype occurred a few times. V is TRBV19 and J is TRBJ1-1; tentatively, D is TRBD1 (5 bases). The ends were cut back, 3 bases at V and 3 bases at J, with 8 bases in the middle. Germline V gene sequence: CDR1 LNHDA, CDR2 SQIVND (reference sequence). This CDR3 has 13 amino acids. CDR3 region: CASSIGADTEAFF. CDR3 nucleotides: TGTGCCAGTAGTATTGGGGCAGACACTGAAGCTTTCTTT.

This clonotype showed up many times. The chain uses TRBV3-2 and TRBJ1-1. TRBV3-2 is recorded as a pseudogene. The CDR3 is 17 amino acids. CDR3 DNA: TGTGCCAGCAACCAGGACGTAACGGTGGGAACGAGAACTGAAGCTTTCTTT. Translation: CASNQDVTVGTRTEAFF.